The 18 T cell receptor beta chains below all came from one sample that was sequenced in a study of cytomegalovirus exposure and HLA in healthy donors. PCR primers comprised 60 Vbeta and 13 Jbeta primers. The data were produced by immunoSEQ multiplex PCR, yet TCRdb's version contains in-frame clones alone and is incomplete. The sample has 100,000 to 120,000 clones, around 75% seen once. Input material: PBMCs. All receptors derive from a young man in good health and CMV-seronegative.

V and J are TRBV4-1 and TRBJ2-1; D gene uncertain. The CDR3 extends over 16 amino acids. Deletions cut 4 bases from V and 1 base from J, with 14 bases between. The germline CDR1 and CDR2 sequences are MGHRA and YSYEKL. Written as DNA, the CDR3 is TGCGCCAGCAGCCGTCGGGTACAAGGATCCTACAATGAGCAGTTCTTC. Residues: CASSRRVQGSYNEQFF.

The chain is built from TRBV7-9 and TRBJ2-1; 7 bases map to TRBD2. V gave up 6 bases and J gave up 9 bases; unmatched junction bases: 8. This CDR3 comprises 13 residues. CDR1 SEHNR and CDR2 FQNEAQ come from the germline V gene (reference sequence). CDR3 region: CASSLLGRGEQFF. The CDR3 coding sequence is TGTGCCAGCAGTTTGTTGGGGAGGGGTGAGCAGTTCTTC. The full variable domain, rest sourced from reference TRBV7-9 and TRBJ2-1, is DTGVSQNPRHKITKRGQNVTFRCDPISEHNRLYWYRQTLGQGPEFLTYFQNEAQLEKSRLLSDRFSAERPKGSFSTLEIQRTEQGDSAMYLCASSLLGRGEQFFGPGTRLTVL.

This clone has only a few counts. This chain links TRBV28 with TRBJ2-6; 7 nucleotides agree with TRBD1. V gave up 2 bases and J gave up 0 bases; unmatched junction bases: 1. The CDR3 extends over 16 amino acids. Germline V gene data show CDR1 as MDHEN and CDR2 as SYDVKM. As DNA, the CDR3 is TGTGCCAGCAGTTTAGGGACAGTCTCTGGGGCCAACGTCCTGACTTTC. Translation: CASSLGTVSGANVLTF.

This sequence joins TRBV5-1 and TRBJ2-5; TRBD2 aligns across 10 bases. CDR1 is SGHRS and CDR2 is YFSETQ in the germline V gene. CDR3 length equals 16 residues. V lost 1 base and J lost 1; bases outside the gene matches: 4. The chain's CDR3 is CASSLSTSGVQETQYF. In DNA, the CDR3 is TGCGCCAGCAGCTTGTCAACTAGCGGGGTCCAAGAGACCCAGTACTTC. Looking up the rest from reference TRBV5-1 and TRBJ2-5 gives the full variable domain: KAGVTQTPRYLIKTRGQQVTLSCSPISGHRSVSWYQQTPGQGLQFLFEYFSETQRNKGNFPGRFSGRQFSNSRSEMNVSTLELGDSALYLCASSLSTSGVQETQYFGPGTRLLVL.

As DNA, the CDR3 is TGTGCCAGCAGCATGACAGGGGGCTCGAACACTGAAGCTTTCTTT. Translation gives CASSMTGGSNTEAFF. The chain links TRBV5-4 to TRBJ1-1; 10 nucleotides align to TRBD1. There are 15 residues in the CDR3. Trimming removed 4 bases from V and 1 base from J; junction bases left unmatched: 4. Germline loops: CDR1 SGHNT, CDR2 YYREEE (reference sequence).

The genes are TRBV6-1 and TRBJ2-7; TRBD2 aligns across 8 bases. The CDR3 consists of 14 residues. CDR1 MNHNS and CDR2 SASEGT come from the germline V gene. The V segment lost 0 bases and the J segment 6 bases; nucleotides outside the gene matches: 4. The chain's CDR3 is CASSEAAGGGEQYF. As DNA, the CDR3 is TGTGCCAGCAGTGAAGCTGCGGGAGGTGGCGAGCAGTACTTC.

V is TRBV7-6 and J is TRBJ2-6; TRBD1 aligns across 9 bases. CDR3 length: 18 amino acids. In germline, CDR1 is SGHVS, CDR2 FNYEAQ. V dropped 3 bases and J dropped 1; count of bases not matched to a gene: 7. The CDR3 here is CASSLGQGLLSGANVLTF. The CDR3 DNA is TGTGCCAGCAGCTTGGGACAGGGTCTCTTATCTGGGGCCAACGTCCTGACTTTC. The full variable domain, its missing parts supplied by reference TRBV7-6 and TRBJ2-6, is GAGVSQSPRYKVTKRGQDVALRCDPISGHVSLYWYRQALGQGPEFLTYFNYEAQQDKSGLPNDRFSAERPEGSISTLTIQRTEQRDSAMYRCASSLGQGLLSGANVLTFGAGSRLTVL.

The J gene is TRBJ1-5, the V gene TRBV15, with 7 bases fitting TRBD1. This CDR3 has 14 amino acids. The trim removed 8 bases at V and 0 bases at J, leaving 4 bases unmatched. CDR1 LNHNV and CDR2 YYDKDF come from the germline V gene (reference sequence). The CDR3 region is CATDRVNSNQPQHF. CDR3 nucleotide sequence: TGTGCCACCGACAGGGTTAATAGCAATCAGCCCCAGCATTTT.

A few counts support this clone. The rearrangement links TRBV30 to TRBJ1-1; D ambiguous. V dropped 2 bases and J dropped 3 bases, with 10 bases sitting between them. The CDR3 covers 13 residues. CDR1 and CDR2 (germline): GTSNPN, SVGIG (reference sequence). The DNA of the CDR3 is TGTGCCTGGAGTCCCGGGATGGACACTGAAGCTTTCTTT. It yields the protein CAWSPGMDTEAFF. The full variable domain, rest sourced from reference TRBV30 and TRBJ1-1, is SQTIHQWPATLVQPVGSPLSLECTVEGTSNPNLYWYRQAAGRGLQLLFYSVGIGQISSEVPQNLSASRPQDRQFILSSKKLLLSDSGFYLCAWSPGMDTEAFFGQGTRLTVV.

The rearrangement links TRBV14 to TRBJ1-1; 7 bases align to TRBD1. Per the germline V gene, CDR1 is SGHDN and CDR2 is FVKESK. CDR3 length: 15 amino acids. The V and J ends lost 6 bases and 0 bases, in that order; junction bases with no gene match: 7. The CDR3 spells CASSHRGRMNTEAFF. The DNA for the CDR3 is TGTGCCAGCAGTCACAGGGGCCGAATGAACACTGAAGCTTTCTTT.

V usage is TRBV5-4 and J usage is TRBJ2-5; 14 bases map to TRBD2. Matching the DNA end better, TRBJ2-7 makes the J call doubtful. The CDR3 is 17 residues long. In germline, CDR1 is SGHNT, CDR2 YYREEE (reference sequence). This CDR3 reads CASSLGLAGGEGNEQYF. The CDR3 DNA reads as TGTGCCAGCAGCCTCGGACTAGCGGGAGGAGAGGGTAACGAGCAGTACTTC.

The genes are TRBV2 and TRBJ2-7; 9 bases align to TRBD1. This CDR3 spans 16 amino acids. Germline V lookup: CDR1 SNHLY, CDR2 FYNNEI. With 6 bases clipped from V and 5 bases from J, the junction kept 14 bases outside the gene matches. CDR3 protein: CASRANTGTGRHEQYF. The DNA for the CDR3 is TGTGCCAGCAGGGCTAACACCGGGACAGGGAGGCACGAGCAGTACTTC.

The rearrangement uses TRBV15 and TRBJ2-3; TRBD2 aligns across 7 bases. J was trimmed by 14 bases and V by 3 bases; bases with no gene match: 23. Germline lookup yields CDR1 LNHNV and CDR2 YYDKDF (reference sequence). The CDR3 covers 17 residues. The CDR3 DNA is TGTGCCACCAGCAGCTCATGGCGGGGAGCGGGAACACCCCCCCGGTATTTT. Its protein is CATSSSWRGAGTPPRYF.

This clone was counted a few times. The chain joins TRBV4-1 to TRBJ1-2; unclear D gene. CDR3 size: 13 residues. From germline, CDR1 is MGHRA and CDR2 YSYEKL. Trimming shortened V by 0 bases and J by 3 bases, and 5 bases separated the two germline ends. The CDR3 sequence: CASSQDRYYGYTF. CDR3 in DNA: TGCGCCAGCAGCCAAGACAGGTACTATGGCTACACCTTC.

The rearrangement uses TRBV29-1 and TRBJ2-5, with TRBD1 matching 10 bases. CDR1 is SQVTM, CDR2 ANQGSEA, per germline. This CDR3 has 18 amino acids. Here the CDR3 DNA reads TGCACCGTAACCCCGGGACAGGGGAGTCTCCGGGTTCAAGAGACCCAGTACTTC. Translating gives CTVTPGQGSLRVQETQYF.

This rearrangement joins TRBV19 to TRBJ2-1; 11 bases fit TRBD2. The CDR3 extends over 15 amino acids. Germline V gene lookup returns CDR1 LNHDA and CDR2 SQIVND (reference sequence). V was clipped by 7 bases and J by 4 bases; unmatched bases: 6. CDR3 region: CASTALAGGYNEQFF. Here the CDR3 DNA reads TGTGCCAGTACCGCCCTAGCGGGAGGATACAATGAGCAGTTCTTC.

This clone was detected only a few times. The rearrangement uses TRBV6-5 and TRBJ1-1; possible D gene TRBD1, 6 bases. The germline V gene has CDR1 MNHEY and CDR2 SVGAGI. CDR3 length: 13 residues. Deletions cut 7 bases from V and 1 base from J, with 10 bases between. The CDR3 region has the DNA TGTGCCAGCACCAAACAGGGGAACACTGAAGCTTTCTTT. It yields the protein CASTKQGNTEAFF.

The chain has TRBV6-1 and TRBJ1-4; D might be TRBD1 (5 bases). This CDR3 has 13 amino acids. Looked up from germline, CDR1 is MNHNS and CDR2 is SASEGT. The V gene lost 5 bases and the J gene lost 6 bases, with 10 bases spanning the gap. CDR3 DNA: TGTGCCAGCAGTAGACAGTGGGATGAAAAACTGTTTTTT. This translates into CASSRQWDEKLFF.